These 3 T cell receptor beta chains originate from one sample sequenced in a study of T cells in Graves' hyperthyroidism and ophthalmopathy. TCR beta CDR3 regions were amplified from RNA transcripts. Researchers ran a first-round RT-PCR on the TCR CDR3 using the HTBI primer set. From the multiplex PCR reads, TCRdb called clonotypes with MiXCR, one entry per CDR3 protein. The sample yields hundreds of thousands of distinct CDR3 sequences, over 12% seen once. The sequenced sample was blood. These receptors came from a woman aged 40 to 49 with Graves' ophthalmopathy.

This CDR3 reads CASSRNRQYQETQYF. The DNA for the CDR3 is TGTGCCAGCAGCCGTAACCGACAGTACCAAGAGACCCAGTACTTC. The chain couples TRBV6-2 or TRBV6-3 to TRBJ2-5, with D perhaps matching TRBD1 (5 bases). Germline V gene sequence: CDR1 MNHEY, CDR2 SVGEGT. The ends were cut back, 6 bases at V and 0 bases at J, with 14 bases in the middle. The CDR3 contains 15 residues.

The chain recombines TRBV29-1 with TRBJ1-3; weak D call: TRBD1 (6 bases). In germline, CDR1 is SQVTM, CDR2 ANQGSEA. The ends were cut back, 4 bases at V and 0 bases at J, with 10 bases in the middle. The CDR3 length is 14 residues. The CDR3 sequence: CSVGEGVSGNTIYF. CDR3 coding DNA: TGCAGCGTTGGAGAGGGGGTCTCTGGAAACACCATATATTTT.

This clonotype was seen ten or more times. The rearrangement links TRBV7-2 to TRBJ1-1; D is possibly TRBD1 (6 bases). Trimming took 5 bases from V and 4 from J, leaving 17 bases between them. There are 15 residues in the CDR3. The germline V gene has CDR1 SGHTA and CDR2 FQGNSA. CDR3 nucleotide sequence: TGTGCCAGCAGCAACCCCACAGGGTTTCGCACTGAAGCTTTCTTT. It codes for CASSNPTGFRTEAFF.